These T cell receptor beta chains were read from a single sample in a study of shared clonotypes between healthy human individuals. Sequenced by immunoSEQ multiplex PCR; TCRdb stores in-frame clones only, minus some. This repertoire shows fewer than 800,000 clones, 92% found once; its top ten account for approximately 22%. The sample comprised naive CD8+ T cells sorted from blood. These receptors originate from a man aged 25 to 40 in good health. Each CDR3 is given with its conserved first and last residue. A D gene is named only where the DNA matches it firmly. The listing skips clone size in some rows; elsewhere it reads once, few, many or a size class.

TGTGCCAGCAATGGCTACGAGCAGTACTTC,CASNGYEQYF,NA,NA,TRBV2,TRBJ2-7
TGTGCGACACGGGGGTATAGGGGAGGATCCTATGGCTACACCTTC,CATRGYRGGSYGYTF,NA,NA,TRBV28,TRBJ1-2
TGTGCCATCAGTGACAGGGGCAGTAACGAGCAGTACTTC,CAISDRGSNEQYF,NA,NA,TRBV10-3,TRBJ2-7
TGTGCCAGCAGTCTTCAAAGCGGCTATGGCTACACCTTC,CASSLQSGYGYTF,NA,NA,TRBV28,TRBJ1-2
TGCAGCGTTGGGACAGGGATCGCCTACGAGCAGTACTTC,CSVGTGIAYEQYF,NA,TRBD1,TRBV29-1,TRBJ2-7
TGCGCCAGCAGTACCCCGGGACAGGGTGTTAAAGATACGCAGTATTTT,CASSTPGQGVKDTQYF,NA,TRBD1,TRBV5-1,TRBJ2-3
TGTGCCAGCAGTCGACAGGGGGGTGGCTACACCTTC,CASSRQGGGYTF,NA,TRBD1,TRBV27,TRBJ1-2
TGTGCCAGCAGCAGACAGGGGAGCTCCCTCTACGAGCAGTACTTC,CASSRQGSSLYEQYF,once,TRBD1,TRBV5-6,TRBJ2-7
TGTGCCAGCAGCCTTGGGTGGGGATTGAACACTGAAGCTTTCTTT,CASSLGWGLNTEAFF,few,NA,TRBV5-6,TRBJ1-1
TGTGCCAGCAGCTTTGCGAGGGAGGCAGATACGCAGTATTTT,CASSFAREADTQYF,once,NA,TRBV7-9,TRBJ2-3
TGTGCCAGCAGCCCGGTGGGGGGTATGAACACTGAAGCTTTCTTT,CASSPVGGMNTEAFF,NA,NA,TRBV5-4,TRBJ1-1
TGTGCCAGCTCACTGCTGGCGGGCACCGGGGAGCTGTTTTTT,CASSLLAGTGELFF,NA,NA,TRBV6-5,TRBJ2-2
TGTGCCAGCAGCGAGGCGGGGGGGACAGATACGCAGTATTTT,CASSEAGGTDTQYF,NA,TRBD2,TRBV7-2,TRBJ2-3
TGTGCCAGCAGCTTAAGGGGGGATGAGCAGTTCTTC,CASSLRGDEQFF,NA,NA,TRBV7-3,TRBJ2-1
TGTGCCAGCAGTTTAACTCAGGGGGTTACCGGGGAGCTGTTTTTT,CASSLTQGVTGELFF,once,TRBD1,TRBV28,TRBJ2-2
TGTGCCAGCAGCTTATCTGGACTAGCGGGAGATGGATACCCTGAGGAGACCCAGTACTTC,CASSLSGLAGDGYPEETQYF,NA,TRBD2,TRBV5-4,TRBJ2-5
TGTGCCAGCAGCCCCGACTCGGATGGGACCCAGTACTTC,CASSPDSDGTQYF,NA,NA,TRBV7-6,TRBJ2-5
TGCAGCGCCGGACTAGCGGGAACAGATACGCAGTATTTT,CSAGLAGTDTQYF,NA,TRBD2,TRBV29-1,TRBJ2-3
TGTGCCTGGATCACAGGGGGCAACACCGGGGAGCTGTTTTTT,CAWITGGNTGELFF,NA,TRBD1,TRBV30,TRBJ2-2
TGTGCCAGCAGTTTATCGACTAGCGGGAGCACAGATACGCAGTATTTT,CASSLSTSGSTDTQYF,NA,TRBD2,TRBV6-6,TRBJ2-3
TGTGCCCTGAGGTACGGGAGAAGGGATACGCAGTATTTT,CALRYGRRDTQYF,NA,NA,TRBV7-9,TRBJ2-3
TGTGCCAGCAGTGAGATCTACGAGCAGTACTTC,CASSEIYEQYF,NA,NA,TRBV25-1,TRBJ2-7
TGTGCCAGCAGTTATAGCGGGAGCGGGTACAATGAGCAGTTCTTC,CASSYSGSGYNEQFF,NA,TRBD2,TRBV2,TRBJ2-1
TGTGCCAGCAGCTTAGGCCACGTACTAGCGGGAAAGAGGAATGAGCAGTTCTTC,CASSLGHVLAGKRNEQFF,NA,TRBD2,TRBV7-2,TRBJ2-1
TGTGCCAGCAGTTTAATGCGAACTGGGACAGGAGACTATGGCTACACCTTC,CASSLMRTGTGDYGYTF,NA,TRBD1,TRBV28,TRBJ1-2
TGTGCCAGCAGTTACTCGAGCGGAGACAGCTACTATGGCTACACCTTC,CASSYSSGDSYYGYTF,NA,NA,TRBV6-5,TRBJ1-2
TGTGCCAGCAGCTTGGTGACAGGGGGGACTTTAGTGGCTGGAAACACCATATATTTT,CASSLVTGGTLVAGNTIYF,NA,TRBD1,TRBV5-6,TRBJ1-3
TGTGCCAGCAGAGAGGCCGAGGCACCTCCTAACACCGGGGAGCTGTTTTTT,CASREAEAPPNTGELFF,NA,NA,TRBV11-2,TRBJ2-2
TGTGCCAGCAGTTCGCCGGGACAGGGAAACCATGAGCAGTTCTTC,CASSSPGQGNHEQFF,few,TRBD1,TRBV27,TRBJ2-1
TGTGCCAGCAGCGGGTCAGGGAGCTCTGAAGCTTTCTTT,CASSGSGSSEAFF,once,NA,TRBV6-6,TRBJ1-1
TGTGCCAGCAGCGTATCGGTAAATCAGCCCCAGCATTTT,CASSVSVNQPQHF,NA,NA,TRBV9,TRBJ1-5
TGTGCCACCCGCGGCCCCACTGAAGCTTTCTTT,CATRGPTEAFF,NA,NA,TRBV15,TRBJ1-1
TGTGCCAGCTCACCAGCCGTAGGGGCAGGGGTTGCCTACGAGCAGTACTTC,CASSPAVGAGVAYEQYF,NA,NA,TRBV18,TRBJ2-7
TGTGCCAGCAGTTATCTTGGAGGATCCTACGAGCAGTACTTC,CASSYLGGSYEQYF,NA,NA,TRBV27,TRBJ2-7
TGTGCCAGCAGCTTATCTGGGGCGGACTACAATGAGCAGTTCTTC,CASSLSGADYNEQFF,NA,NA,TRBV7-9,TRBJ2-1
TGCAGCGTTGATAAAGGGATCGGAGCTTTCTTT,CSVDKGIGAFF,NA,NA,TRBV29-1,TRBJ1-1
TGTGCCACCAGCAGAGTTCGGACAGCCGATCAGCCCCAGCATTTT,CATSRVRTADQPQHF,NA,NA,TRBV15,TRBJ1-5
TGTGCCAGCAGCTCGCTACAGGGACTCTATGGCTACACCTTC,CASSSLQGLYGYTF,NA,NA,TRBV7-9,TRBJ1-2
TGTGCCAGCAGTACTGGGGGGAGGGCCGACGAGCAGTACTTC,CASSTGGRADEQYF,NA,TRBD2,TRBV9,TRBJ2-7
TGTGCCAGCAGTCCAATAGCGGGAGAGTCAGATACGCAGTATTTT,CASSPIAGESDTQYF,NA,TRBD2,TRBV27,TRBJ2-3
TGTGCCAGCAGTTTATCTCGCGGCAGCTACAATGAGCAGTTCTTC,CASSLSRGSYNEQFF,NA,NA,TRBV27,TRBJ2-1
TGTGCCAGTAGTCCGTCCCCGAGGGGACTGTACTACGAGCAGTACTTC,CASSPSPRGLYYEQYF,NA,NA,TRBV19,TRBJ2-7
TGTGCCAGCAGCTCAAAAGGAGAAAAACTGTTTTTT,CASSSKGEKLFF,NA,NA,TRBV7-9,TRBJ1-4
TGTGCCAGCAGCTTTCATTCGGAAGAGCAGTACTTC,CASSFHSEEQYF,NA,NA,TRBV7-2,TRBJ2-7
TGTGCCAGCAGTTACTCGAACATGGCCAAAAACATTCAGTACTTC,CASSYSNMAKNIQYF,NA,NA,TRBV6-5,TRBJ2-4
TGCAGCGTTCTGCTGGGGGTCTCCTACGAGCAGTACTTC,CSVLLGVSYEQYF,NA,NA,TRBV29-1,TRBJ2-7
TGTGCCAGCAGCCTAGATGGACTAGCGGGAGGGCCGTACAATGAGCAGTTCTTC,CASSLDGLAGGPYNEQFF,NA,NA,TRBV21-1,TRBJ2-1
TGTGCCAGTAGTATCGCGACAGGGGGCCATCAGCCCCAGCATTTT,CASSIATGGHQPQHF,NA,TRBD1,TRBV19,TRBJ1-5
TGTGCCAGTAGTATAGATCTCGGACAGGGCGTCTACGAGCAGTACTTC,CASSIDLGQGVYEQYF,NA,TRBD1,TRBV19,TRBJ2-7
TGTGCCAGCAGCTCCCCGGGACAGGGGGCGCGGGTCACAGATACGCAGTATTTT,CASSSPGQGARVTDTQYF,NA,TRBD1,TRBV7-3,TRBJ2-3
TGCAGCGCAAAACCGGGCCCGATGGCGGGTGAAAAACTGTTTTTT,CSAKPGPMAGEKLFF,NA,NA,TRBV29-1,TRBJ1-4
TGTGCCAGCAGCTTAGAATTGATGGATGAGCAGTTCTTC,CASSLELMDEQFF,NA,NA,TRBV11-2,TRBJ2-1
TGTGCCAGTAGTTGGACTAGCGAGTACGAGCAGTACTTC,CASSWTSEYEQYF,NA,TRBD2,TRBV19,TRBJ2-7
TGTGCCAGCAGGTTTATAGGGCAGCTGAACACCGGGGAGCTGTTTTTT,CASRFIGQLNTGELFF,once,NA,TRBV28,TRBJ2-2
TGTGCCAGCAGTTACGGGGGGGGCTCCTACGAGCAGTACTTC,CASSYGGGSYEQYF,NA,TRBD2,TRBV6-5,TRBJ2-7
TGTGCCAGCAGCTTAGGACTAGCGGGATGGGGGACCGGGGAGCTGTTTTTT,CASSLGLAGWGTGELFF,NA,TRBD2,TRBV11-2,TRBJ2-2
TGTGCCAGCAGCCGTGGGGACAGGGAGCACGAGCAGTACTTC,CASSRGDREHEQYF,NA,TRBD1,TRBV6-6,TRBJ2-7
TGTGCCACCGAACAGGGGGCCGTCTACAATGAGCAGTTCTTC,CATEQGAVYNEQFF,NA,TRBD1,TRBV7-9,TRBJ2-1
TGCGCCAGCAGCCCCGTTTCGACAGGGTGGGCAGATACGCAGTATTTT,CASSPVSTGWADTQYF,NA,TRBD1,TRBV5-1,TRBJ2-3
TGCGCCAGCAGCTTGACAGGGGAGAGCACTGAAGCTTTCTTT,CASSLTGESTEAFF,NA,TRBD1,TRBV5-1,TRBJ1-1